Shown below are 13 T cell receptor beta chains from a single sample sequenced in a study of CD8+ T cells in alopecia areata. Treatment specified: oral pan-JAK inhibitor, 5-10 mg twice daily. RNA was isolated and reverse transcribed to cDNA, the sequencing template. The data were produced by immunoSEQ multiplex PCR, yet TCRdb's version contains in-frame clones alone and is incomplete. Of approximately 180,000 clones listed, under 80% are singletons. Sequences were derived from CD4+ T cells sorted from blood, sampled between weeks 49 and 50, from a patient treated with tofacitinib. Receptor source: a human donor with alopecia areata.

The CDR3 reads CASSPGVGPEQFF. The CDR3 DNA reads TGTGCCAGCAGCCCGGGAGTCGGCCCGGAGCAGTTCTTC. The chain joins TRBV11-2 to TRBJ2-1; a weak D match, TRBD2 (6 bases). V dropped 5 bases and J dropped 10 bases, with 15 bases sitting between them. Germline V gene sequence: CDR1 SGHAT, CDR2 FQNNGV. The CDR3 contains 13 residues. Using reference TRBV11-2 and TRBJ2-1 for the parts outside the CDR3, the full variable domain is EAGVAQSPRYKIIEKRQSVAFWCNPISGHATLYWYQQILGQGPKLLIQFQNNGVVDDSQLPKDRFSAERLKGVDSTLKIQPAKLEDSAVYLCASSPGVGPEQFFGPGTRLTVL.

The chain is built from TRBV4-3 and TRBJ1-6; weak D call: TRBD1 (5 bases). This CDR3 spans 17 amino acids. From germline, CDR1 is LGHNA and CDR2 YSLEER. Deletions cut 0 bases from V and 6 bases from J, with 15 bases between. The CDR3 loop reads CASSQDWGRTANSPLHF. In nucleotides, the CDR3 is TGCGCCAGCAGCCAAGATTGGGGGAGGACGGCTAATTCACCCCTCCACTTT.

The rearrangement links TRBV25-1 to TRBJ1-1; 11 bases align to TRBD1. V shed 3 bases, J shed 5 bases, and the junction held 8 bases outside the gene matches. This CDR3 contains 16 residues. Germline-derived CDR1 and CDR2 are MGHDK and SYGVNS. The CDR3 reads CASSDSLGTGGTEAFF. CDR3 coding DNA: TGTGCCAGCAGTGATTCTTTAGGGACAGGGGGGACTGAAGCTTTCTTT.

J is TRBJ1-4 and V is TRBV15; 7 nucleotides align to TRBD1. V was pared by 1 base and J by 6 bases, with 2 bases of the junction left unmatched. Germline lookup yields CDR1 LNHNV and CDR2 YYDKDF (reference sequence). The CDR3 spans 14 residues. The CDR3 sequence: CATSRGQGYEKLFF. In DNA, the CDR3 is TGTGCCACCAGCAGAGGACAGGGTTATGAAAAACTGTTTTTT.

The chain combines TRBV29-1 with TRBJ2-7, with 7 bases matching TRBD2. This CDR3 comprises 12 residues. The V gene's germline CDR1 is SQVTM and CDR2 ANQGSEA. V shed 8 bases, J shed 3 bases, and the junction held 7 bases outside the gene matches. CDR3 protein: CSFRGVDYEQYF. CDR3 coding DNA: TGCAGCTTCCGGGGGGTAGACTACGAGCAGTACTTC.

The chain carries TRBV11-2 and TRBJ1-2; no clear D. V lost 5 bases, J lost 5 bases, and 12 bases lay in between. This CDR3 region has 13 residues. Germline CDR1 and CDR2: SGHAT and FQNNGV. In nucleotides, the CDR3 is TGTGCCAGCAGCCCCTTCGGCCTTTATGGCTACACCTTC. Translating gives CASSPFGLYGYTF.

The chain couples TRBV27 to TRBJ1-2; no clear D gene. V lost 4 bases and J 4 bases, leaving 7 bases between the germline ends. The CDR3 totals 12 residues. Per germline, CDR1 MNHEY and CDR2 SMNVEV (reference sequence). The CDR3 sequence: CASSSMGYGYTF. The CDR3 nucleotides read TGTGCCAGCAGTTCCATGGGCTATGGCTACACCTTC.

The rearrangement uses TRBV5-4 and TRBJ1-1; weak D call: TRBD1 (6 bases). The V gene lost 4 bases and the J gene lost 8 bases, with 15 bases spanning the gap. The germline CDR1 and CDR2 sequences are SGHNT and YYREEE (reference sequence). This CDR3 comprises 13 residues. The CDR3 region has the DNA TGTGCCAGCAGCCCCATGACACAGGGAGAAGCTTTCTTT. Translating gives CASSPMTQGEAFF.

This rearrangement joins TRBV29-1 to TRBJ1-4; 9 nucleotides match TRBD1. Germline V gene lookup returns CDR1 SQVTM and CDR2 ANQGSEA. With V trimmed by 7 bases and J by 8 bases, 5 bases remained unmatched. This CDR3 region has 12 residues. CDR3 sequence: CSAIGQGEKLFF. The CDR3 nucleotides read TGCAGCGCCATAGGACAGGGGGAAAAACTGTTTTTT.

The chain uses TRBV27 and TRBJ1-2; D gene unclear. The CDR3 runs 13 residues. Trimming took off 8 bases at V and 8 bases at J, with 18 bases between the two ends. Germline values: CDR1 MNHEY, CDR2 SMNVEV (reference sequence). The CDR3 here is CASPSGQIGGYTF. The CDR3 bases are TGTGCCAGCCCTTCCGGGCAGATCGGCGGCTACACCTTC.

The chain is built from TRBV19 and TRBJ2-5; tentatively, D is TRBD1 (7 bases). V was trimmed by 2 bases and J by 0 bases, leaving 16 bases between them. The CDR3 length is 17 residues. Germline lookup yields CDR1 LNHDA and CDR2 SQIVND (reference sequence). The chain's CDR3 is CASSIFVAGGNQETQYF. As DNA, the CDR3 is TGTGCCAGTAGTATATTTGTGGCAGGGGGGAACCAAGAGACCCAGTACTTC.

This clone was found a few times. V and J are TRBV29-1 and TRBJ2-1; D might be TRBD2 (6 bases). Germline CDR1 reads SQVTM; CDR2 reads ANQGSEA. Deletions cut 3 bases from V and 3 bases from J, with 12 bases between. The CDR3 loop spans 14 amino acids. The CDR3 sequence is CSVDFAGLYNEQFF. CDR3 nucleotide sequence: TGCAGCGTTGATTTTGCGGGGCTCTACAATGAGCAGTTCTTC.

The chain recombines TRBV29-1 with TRBJ1-1, with no clear D. The CDR3 is made up of 13 amino acids. V lost 0 bases to trimming and J lost 7 bases, with 12 bases between them. CDR1 and CDR2 (germline): SQVTM, ANQGSEA. The CDR3 DNA is TGCAGCGTTGAAGATCTCGCGGGATTTGAAGCTTTCTTT. Amino acid sequence: CSVEDLAGFEAFF.